This paragraph reports one T cell receptor beta chain. What it binds is not known. The data were obtained in a study of cytomegalovirus exposure and HLA in healthy donors. General observations from the study: It was confirmed in vitro that a few of the CMV-associated chains were specific for CMV antigens. Investigators reported around 150 TCR beta chains as tied to cytomegalovirus.

This table comes from immunoSEQ multiplex PCR, and its TCRdb copy is limited to in-frame clones, with some not included. Of 200,000 or so clones in the sample, roughly 83% were seen once. V was cut by 4 bases and J by 1 base, with 12 bases left in between. The CDR3 covers 15 residues. The germline CDR1 and CDR2 sequences are SGHRS and YFSETQ. Sequenced material: PBMCs. The rearrangement links TRBV5-1 to TRBJ2-1; D might be TRBD2 (5 bases). The receptor was isolated from a woman under 30 in good health and CMV-seronegative. The CDR3, as DNA: TGCGCCAGCAGCCAGATTGTAGCGTCCTACAATGAGCAGTTCTTC. Its translation is CASSQIVASYNEQFF.